One sample yielded the 10 T cell receptor beta chains listed below, sequenced in a study of cytomegalovirus exposure and HLA in healthy donors. The PCR was carried out with 60 Vbeta primers and 13 Jbeta primers. Measured with immunoSEQ multiplex PCR; TCRdb has only the in-frame clones, and not every one. In the table there are 110,000 or so clones, around 86% of which are singletons. Sequencing was carried out using PBMCs. The source of these receptors is a woman aged 35 to 49 in good health and CMV-seronegative.

The chain couples TRBV6-5 to TRBJ1-1; D uncertain. CDR3 length: 14 amino acids. The V end was cut by 2 bases, the J end by 1 base, with 8 bases between. Germline CDR1 MNHEY, CDR2 SVGAGI. DNA for the CDR3: TGTGCCAGCAGTTACATAGCGGGGAACACTGAAGCTTTCTTT. It is translated as CASSYIAGNTEAFF.

The CDR3 here is CASSFTNGLAGVDEQFF. DNA for the CDR3: TGTGCCAGCAGCTTCACCAACGGACTAGCGGGAGTTGATGAGCAGTTCTTC. J is TRBJ2-1 and V is TRBV27; TRBD2 matches 13 bases. Germline values: CDR1 MNHEY, CDR2 SMNVEV (reference sequence). The CDR3 contains 17 residues. The junction had 13 bases not matched to a gene; V was cut back by 6 bases and J by 8 bases.

The V call is TRBV6-4, the J call TRBJ1-1; the D gene is possibly TRBD1 (6 bases). Deletions cut 6 bases from V and 0 bases from J, with 14 bases between. Germline CDR1 and CDR2: MRHNA and SNTAGT. The CDR3 spans 15 residues. The CDR3 DNA is TGTGCCAGCAGAGAGACAGGTCGTCTGAACACTGAAGCTTTCTTT. Translated: CASRETGRLNTEAFF.

Only a few counts were recorded for this clone. The rearrangement links TRBV29-1 to TRBJ1-4; 12 bases agree with TRBD1. CDR1 and CDR2 from the germline V gene are SQVTM and ANQGSEA. The CDR3 contains 14 residues. Trimming cost V 6 bases and J 7 bases; bases outside gene matches: 6. The CDR3 loop is CSVKGQGASEKLFF. The CDR3 DNA is TGCAGCGTAAAGGGACAGGGGGCGAGTGAAAAACTGTTTTTT.

V is TRBV6-1 and J is TRBJ1-6; 8 bases match TRBD1. The junction had 7 bases not matched to a gene; V was cut back by 4 bases and J by 2 bases. Looked up from germline, CDR1 is MNHNS and CDR2 is SASEGT. This CDR3 spans 17 amino acids. This CDR3 is CASSVGQGNTYNSPLHF. DNA of the CDR3: TGTGCCAGCAGTGTTGGACAGGGTAACACCTATAATTCACCCCTCCACTTT.

V usage is TRBV13 and J usage is TRBJ2-7; 7 bases line up with TRBD1. The CDR3 has 13 amino acids. The germline V gene has CDR1 PRHDT and CDR2 FYEKMQ (reference sequence). V lost 5 bases and J lost 4; bases outside the gene matches: 5. The CDR3 sequence is CASSIKQGYEQYF. As DNA, the CDR3 is TGTGCCAGCAGCATCAAACAGGGGTACGAGCAGTACTTC. The full variable domain, in which reference TRBV13 and TRBJ2-7 provide the parts outside the CDR3, is AAGVIQSPRHLIKEKRETATLKCYPIPRHDTVYWYQQGPGQDPQFLISFYEKMQSDKGSIPDRFSAQQFSDYHSELNMSSLELGDSALYFCASSIKQGYEQYFGPGTRLTVT.

This chain uses TRBV11-2 with TRBJ2-5; a possible D gene is TRBD2 (7 bases). The germline CDR1 and CDR2 sequences are SGHAT and FQNNGV. V gave up 2 bases and J gave up 5 bases, with 15 bases separating them. The CDR3 has 15 amino acids. The chain's CDR3 is CASSLRGGGRETQYF. CDR3 in DNA: TGTGCCAGCAGCTTAAGGGGAGGGGGTAGGGAGACCCAGTACTTC.

The gene calls are TRBV28 and TRBJ2-5; the match to TRBD1 covers 10 bases. CDR3 size: 16 residues. V shed 5 bases and J 5 bases; nucleotides not matched to a gene: 11. Germline V gene data show CDR1 as MDHEN and CDR2 as SYDVKM. The CDR3: CASSPRQGASGETQYF. DNA of the CDR3: TGTGCCAGCAGTCCCCGACAGGGGGCGTCGGGGGAGACCCAGTACTTC.

CDR3: CASSFRTIRAGVSTDTQYF. CDR3 bases: TGTGCCAGCAGCTTTAGGACCATCCGAGCGGGAGTTAGCACAGATACGCAGTATTTT. This chain links TRBV7-8 with TRBJ2-3; TRBD2 matches 8 bases. V gave up 3 bases and J gave up 0 bases; unmatched junction bases: 14. Germline V lookup: CDR1 SGHVS, CDR2 FQNEAQ. This CDR3 comprises 19 residues.

This clone was counted between two and nine times. The chain employs TRBV2 and TRBJ1-5; no reliable D call. The germline CDR1 and CDR2 sequences are SNHLY and FYNNEI. V lost 6 bases to trimming and J lost 0 bases, with 12 bases between them. This CDR3 has 15 amino acids. The CDR3 is CASRSGGFSNQPQHF. CDR3 sequence (DNA): TGTGCCAGCAGGAGTGGCGGATTTAGCAATCAGCCCCAGCATTTT.